The rows below give T cell receptor beta chains drawn from one sample of a study of lymphopenia after photon versus proton radiotherapy. Assay used: immunoSEQ multiplex PCR; TCRdb lists only in-frame clones, some missing. Of approximately 21,000 clones listed, about 85% are singletons. Sequences were derived from peripheral blood, sampled from a patient treated with photon-based radiotherapy. These receptors all come from a man aged 55 to 70 with pancreatic cancer. Each CDR3 is given without its conserved first and last residue. The order of the fields is V gene, clone size, J gene, D gene, CDR3 protein. The D gene is left open where the match is weak. Clone size appears in some rows only: once, few, many, or a class for an expanded clone.

>TRBV10-2|few|TRBJ1-1|TRBD1
ASSESRTGRAEAF
>TRBV27|.|TRBJ1-4|.
ASAWTYNEKLF
>TRBV11-3|.|TRBJ1-3|.
ASSSAPGPEDTIY
>TRBV4-3|once|TRBJ2-3|.
ASSPRMGRGGDTQY
>TRBV7-9|.|TRBJ1-1|.
ASSSPNSEAF
>TRBV6-1|.|TRBJ1-2|TRBD1
ASSEWGDRLYGYT
>TRBV5-1|.|TRBJ2-4|TRBD2
ASSFFLLNLAAGGAKNIQY
>TRBV12-5|.|TRBJ2-4|.
ASGLMDSTDIQY
>TRBV18|.|TRBJ2-1|.
ASSPITYNEQF
>TRBV6-1|.|TRBJ1-5|.
ASSESVNQPQH
>TRBV7-9|few|TRBJ2-2|.
ASSPRTNTGELF
>TRBV18|few|TRBJ1-1|.
ASSREVWFEAF
>TRBV5-1|.|TRBJ1-5|TRBD1
ASSLWTGGNQPQH
>TRBV5-4|.|TRBJ1-2|TRBD1
ASSSEGTGGLHGYT
>TRBV7-7|.|TRBJ2-5|.
ASSFSGAQETQY
>TRBV7-3|once|TRBJ2-1|.
ASSPYQSYNEQF
>TRBV5-4|.|TRBJ1-1|TRBD1
ASRRDRGNTEAF
>TRBV5-1|.|TRBJ1-1|.
ASSLESWGRSGTEAF
>TRBV5-1|once|TRBJ2-2|.
ASSLSGTTNTGELF
>TRBV19|.|TRBJ1-5|.
ASSQDHSRRNQPQH
>TRBV19|.|TRBJ2-6|.
ASRSGEVTGANVLT
>TRBV6-5|.|TRBJ2-3|.
ASTGSPSRDTQY
>TRBV4-3|.|TRBJ2-7|TRBD2
ASSQSMRPSGGYEQY
>TRBV7-9|.|TRBJ2-5|.
ASSGPQETQY
>TRBV5-4|.|TRBJ1-1|TRBD1
ASRRDSTRQAF
>TRBV6-6|.|TRBJ1-2|.
ASRELNGYT
>TRBV15|.|TRBJ2-2|.
ATSRGLMGAGELF
>TRBV6-5|.|TRBJ1-2|TRBD1
ASSYLGDSHGYT
>TRBV5-1|.|TRBJ2-2|TRBD1
ASSLRQGTTGELF
>TRBV7-2|.|TRBJ2-3|.
ASTSGVNRLGTDTQY
>TRBV2|.|TRBJ2-5|.
AGGSGEVETQY
>TRBV6-5|.|TRBJ2-6|.
ASSYRETNVLT
>TRBV6-4|.|TRBJ1-1|.
ASSEVRGTEAF
>TRBV9|.|TRBJ1-3|.
ASSPTGQTGNTIY
>TRBV5-1|once|TRBJ1-5|.
ASSFDGDGNQPQH
>TRBV11-1|.|TRBJ2-6|.
ASSSDNSISGANVLT
>TRBV7-9|.|TRBJ1-5|.
ASSTSSGSWGNQPQH
>TRBV7-2|.|TRBJ2-2|.
ASNGQNTGELF
>TRBV5-5|.|TRBJ2-5|.
ASSSRPGVGTQY
>TRBV5-1|.|TRBJ2-3|.
ASSLDGARRTDTQY
>TRBV29-1|.|TRBJ1-1|TRBD1
SVFGQASTEAF
>TRBV10-1|.|TRBJ1-2|.
ASIDGGRDYGYT
>TRBV11-2|once|TRBJ2-1|TRBD2
ASSLWEGTSSYNEQF
>TRBV2|.|TRBJ2-5|.
ASSGTGETQY
>TRBV5-1|few|TRBJ1-5|.
ASSLGFGDQPQH
>TRBV30|.|TRBJ1-5|.
AWSVRGQPQH
>TRBV7-3|.|TRBJ2-2|TRBD1
ASSTGTGSNTGELF
>TRBV6-5|.|TRBJ2-5|TRBD2
ASSYSMLRGEETQY
>TRBV14|few|TRBJ2-7|.
ASSQNRDLGQY
>TRBV7-9|.|TRBJ1-5|.
ASSLRDQPQH
>TRBV4-1|.|TRBJ1-2|.
ASSWRGGEQQGYT